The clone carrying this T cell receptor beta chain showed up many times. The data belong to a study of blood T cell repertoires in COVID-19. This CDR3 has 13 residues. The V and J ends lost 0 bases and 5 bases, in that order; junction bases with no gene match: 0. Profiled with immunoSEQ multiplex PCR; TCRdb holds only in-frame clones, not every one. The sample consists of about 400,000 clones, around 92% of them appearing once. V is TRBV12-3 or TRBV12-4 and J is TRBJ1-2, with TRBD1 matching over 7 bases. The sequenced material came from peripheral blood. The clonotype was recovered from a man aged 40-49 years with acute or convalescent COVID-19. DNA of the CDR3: TGTGCCAGCAGTTTAGCGACAGGGTATGGCTACACCTTC. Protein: CASSLATGYGYTF.